The 8 T cell receptor beta chains listed next were all sequenced from one sample in a study of blood T cell repertoires in COVID-19. Some clones are missing from TCRdb's copy, which holds only in-frame ones; the method was immunoSEQ multiplex PCR. The sample consists of approximately 450,000 clones, about 90% of them appearing once. The sequencing sample was made of PBMCs or T cells enriched from blood (not recorded which). The receptors originated from a woman younger than 30 with acute COVID-19.

The gene calls are TRBV7-8 and TRBJ2-5, with D perhaps TRBD1 (6 bases). The CDR3 sequence is 17 residues long. Germline CDR1 SGHVS, CDR2 FQNEAQ. Trimming pared 5 bases from V and 2 bases from J, leaving 21 bases between. CDR3 nucleotides: TGTGCCAGCAGCCCGACTACCGGACAGATCCTTCAAGAGACCCAGTACTTC. This gives the protein CASSPTTGQILQETQYF. The whole variable domain, remainder taken from reference TRBV7-8 and TRBJ2-5, is GAGVSQSPRYKVAKRGQDVALRCDPISGHVSLFWYQQALGQGPEFLTYFQNEAQLDKSGLPSDRFFAERPEGSVSTLKIQRTQQEDSAVYLCASSPTTGQILQETQYFGPGTRLLVL.

The chain carries TRBV14 and TRBJ2-5; 8 positions agree with TRBD1. With V trimmed by 0 bases and J by 9 bases, 9 bases remained unmatched. The CDR3 has 15 residues. Germline assignment: CDR1 SGHDN and CDR2 FVKESK. For the CDR3, the DNA is TGTGCCAGCAGCCAAGAGAGGACAGGGATGCGGGCCCAGTACTTC. Amino acid sequence: CASSQERTGMRAQYF.

The gene calls are TRBV5-6 and TRBJ1-3; 7 bases agree with TRBD1. The CDR3 sequence is 15 residues long. V trimming: 1 base; J trimming: 2 bases; junction bases outside the gene matches: 3. The germline V gene has CDR1 SGHDT and CDR2 YYEEEE. CDR3 in DNA: TGTGCCAGCAGCTTGAGACAGGGAGCTGGAAACACCATATATTTT. Residues: CASSLRQGAGNTIYF.

CDR3 sequence reads: CASSLVGGANYGYTF. The CDR3 DNA sequence: TGTGCCAGCAGTTTGGTGGGGGGGGCTAACTATGGCTACACCTTC. This chain connects TRBV27 to TRBJ1-2, with D perhaps matching TRBD1 (5 bases). Germline lookup yields CDR1 MNHEY and CDR2 SMNVEV (reference sequence). The CDR3 has 15 residues. V was pared by 3 bases and J by 0 bases, with 11 bases between.

Concerning this clone: Additional DNA sequences in this sample encode the identical CDR3. The chain has TRBV7-2 and TRBJ2-7; TRBD2 might be the D (6 bases). From germline, CDR1 is SGHTA and CDR2 FQGNSA. This CDR3 spans 14 amino acids. Between the trimmed V and J ends, which lost 1 base and 4 bases, there was a span of 11 bases. The CDR3 sequence is CASSLGLASYEQYF. CDR3 coding DNA: TGTGCCAGCAGCTTAGGGCTAGCGAGTTACGAGCAGTACTTC.

The chain is built from TRBV5-1 and TRBJ1-1; D unresolved. The length of the CDR3 is 13 residues. Trimming removed 7 bases from V and 1 base from J, with 11 bases in between. The germline CDR1 and CDR2 sequences are SGHRS and YFSETQ. CDR3 nucleotides: TGCGCCAGCCGACTCGACGGGAACACTGAAGCTTTCTTT. Its translation is CASRLDGNTEAFF.

This chain joins TRBV7-3 and TRBJ2-7; perhaps TRBD1 as D (5 bases). The germline CDR1 and CDR2 sequences are SGHTA and FQGTGA. The V gene lost 4 bases and the J gene lost 3 bases, with 13 bases spanning the gap. This CDR3 is built from 14 residues. The CDR3 DNA reads TGTGCCAGCAGCTCTGATCCAGGGAACTACGAGCAGTACTTC. Protein: CASSSDPGNYEQYF.

The CDR3 protein is CASSLDSLTDTQYF. The CDR3 bases are TGTGCCAGCAGCCTCGACAGCCTCACAGATACGCAGTATTTT. The J gene is TRBJ2-3, the V gene TRBV4-2; D may be TRBD1 (5 bases). Trimming took off 4 bases at V and 2 bases at J, with 10 bases between the two ends. The CDR3 sequence is 14 residues long. Germline lookup yields CDR1 LGHNA and CDR2 YNFKEQ.